This T cell receptor (beta chain) emerged from a study of blood T cell repertoires in COVID-19. The overall study: Material from acute and convalescent COVID-19 was sourced from the United States, Italy and Spain. From T cells, B-cell-depleted T cells, or PBMCs came the material, which was cDNA or gDNA.

CDR1 is LGHDT, CDR2 YNNKEL, per germline (reference sequence). V lost 1 base, J lost 5 bases, and 6 bases lay in between. The CDR3 extends over 13 amino acids. Original processing notes: The authors estimated nucleated cell counts from reference gene primer amplification. Measured with immunoSEQ multiplex PCR; TCRdb has only the in-frame clones, and not every one. V and J calls and clone size are given by that table; D and trimming were obtained from the DNA. The top ten clones hold around 7.8% of a sample with a few hundred thousand clones, approximately 89% of them seen once. The chain joins TRBV3-1 (or the pseudogene TRBV3-2) to TRBJ2-1; D is possibly TRBD2 (5 bases). Sequencing was performed on peripheral blood. This sequence originates from a woman in her 50s who had recovered from COVID-19. CDR3 region: CASSQGRDNEQFF. The CDR3 DNA reads TGTGCCAGCAGCCAAGGGCGGGACAATGAGCAGTTCTTC.